Listed below are T cell receptor beta chains from one sample, sequenced in a study of regulatory T cells in long-lasting Graves disease. TCRdb itself ran the multiplex PCR reads through MiXCR, one entry per CDR3 protein. Of about 540,000 distinct CDR3 sequences in the sample, approximately 13% were seen once. This sample also appeared in a second study, on T cells in Graves' hyperthyroidism and ophthalmopathy.

The sample consisted of peripheral blood mononuclear cells (PBMCs), taken at new diagnosis, from a patient treated with antithyroid drugs. The receptors stem from a man aged 30-40 years with Graves disease. CDR3s include the opening cysteine and the closing phenylalanine or tryptophan. Fields, in order: clone size, D gene, J gene, V gene, CDR3 DNA, CDR3 protein. D genes are given only for firm matches. Some rows have no size entry. The others give once, few or many, or a class for an expanded clone.

size: many; D: .; J: TRBJ2-7; V: TRBV24-1; DNA: TGTGCCACCAGTGATCGGCTTTCGAGCTCCTACGAGCAGTACTTC; CDR3: CATSDRLSSSYEQYF
size: .; D: .; J: TRBJ2-7; V: TRBV7-2; DNA: TGTGCCAGCAGCTTAGATGGTGGTGGGGGGAGCCCCCCGTACTTC; CDR3: CASSLDGGGGSPPYF
size: .; D: .; J: TRBJ1-2; V: TRBV4-1; DNA: TGCGCCAGCAGCCAAGGAGGGGGGCTCGACGGCTACACCTTC; CDR3: CASSQGGGLDGYTF
size: many; D: TRBD1; J: TRBJ1-1; V: TRBV9; DNA: TGTGCCAGCAGCTCCTACAGGGGACAGAACACTGAAGCTTTCTTT; CDR3: CASSSYRGQNTEAFF
size: many; D: .; J: TRBJ2-3; V: TRBV2; DNA: TGTGCCACCGGACTCCGCACAGATACGCAGTATTTT; CDR3: CATGLRTDTQYF
size: .; D: .; J: TRBJ2-1; V: TRBV18; DNA: TGTGCCAGCTCACCCCTAGCTTCCTACAATGAGCAGTTCTTC; CDR3: CASSPLASYNEQFF
size: .; D: .; J: TRBJ2-1; V: TRBV5-8; DNA: TGTGCCAGCAGCTTGTCTCCTCGGGAGGAGCAGTTCTTC; CDR3: CASSLSPREEQFF
size: many; D: TRBD2; J: TRBJ2-7; V: TRBV19; DNA: TGTGCCAGTAGTGGAAGGACTAGCGGGAGTCTCCGCGAGCAGTACTTC; CDR3: CASSGRTSGSLREQYF
size: many; D: TRBD1; J: TRBJ2-2; V: TRBV12-3/TRBV12-4; DNA: TGTGCCAGCAGACCCACAGGGGTCGGGGAGCTGTTTTTT; CDR3: CASRPTGVGELFF
size: .; D: .; J: TRBJ1-4; V: TRBV6-2/TRBV6-3; DNA: TGTGCCAGCAGTCAACAGGGTACGGAAAAACTGTTTTTT; CDR3: CASSQQGTEKLFF
size: .; D: TRBD1; J: TRBJ2-7; V: TRBV5-5; DNA: TGTGCCAGCAGCTTACAGGGGGCAGGGACCTACGGGCAGTACTTC; CDR3: CASSLQGAGTYGQYF
size: many; D: .; J: TRBJ1-5; V: TRBV29-1; DNA: TGCAGCGCACAGGGAGGGTTGAATCAGCCCCAGCATTTT; CDR3: CSAQGGLNQPQHF
size: many; D: .; J: TRBJ2-7; V: TRBV27; DNA: TGTGCCAGCTCTTACGCAGGAGCCTACGAGCAGTACTTC; CDR3: CASSYAGAYEQYF
size: .; D: .; J: TRBJ2-1; V: TRBV15; DNA: TGTGCCACCAGCAAGGAATCCTACAATGAGCAGTTCTTC; CDR3: CATSKESYNEQFF
size: few; D: .; J: TRBJ1-6; V: TRBV6-2/TRBV6-3; DNA: TGTGCCAGCAGTTTCGGGGGGGCCCTCCACTTT; CDR3: CASSFGGALHF
size: many; D: TRBD2; J: TRBJ2-5; V: TRBV24-1; DNA: TGTGCCACCAGTGTCAGCGGGATGGAAGAGACCCAGTACTTC; CDR3: CATSVSGMEETQYF
size: many; D: .; J: TRBJ2-1; V: TRBV20-1; DNA: TGCAGTGCATCCCGGGGCTCGGCTACCATTAATGAGCAGTTCTTC; CDR3: CSASRGSATINEQFF
size: many; D: .; J: TRBJ2-7; V: TRBV6-5; DNA: TGTGCCAGCAGTTACTATGGGACGGTCCTCTCCTACGAGCAGTACTTC; CDR3: CASSYYGTVLSYEQYF
size: many; D: TRBD2; J: TRBJ2-3; V: TRBV20-1; DNA: TGCAGTGCTAGAGAAGCGGGAGGGAGTACAGATACGCAGTATTTT; CDR3: CSAREAGGSTDTQYF
size: .; D: TRBD2; J: TRBJ2-3; V: TRBV4-1; DNA: TGCGCCAGCGGGACTACCGTTAGAGATACGCAGTATTTT; CDR3: CASGTTVRDTQYF
size: many; D: .; J: TRBJ2-2; V: TRBV5-1; DNA: TGCGCCAGCAGCGGCTGGACGCAGGGGGGAGTCGCCGGGGAGCTGTTTTTT; CDR3: CASSGWTQGGVAGELFF
size: many; D: .; J: TRBJ1-2; V: TRBV27; DNA: TGTGCCAGCAGTTGGGATGGCCGGTACGGCTACACCTTC; CDR3: CASSWDGRYGYTF
size: many; D: .; J: TRBJ2-7; V: TRBV5-1; DNA: TGCGCCAGCAGCTACACCAGGGTGGCAGAGTACGAGCAGTACTTC; CDR3: CASSYTRVAEYEQYF
size: many; D: .; J: TRBJ2-3; V: TRBV7-9; DNA: TGTGCCAGCAGCACTGCAGCCACAGATACGCAGTATTTT; CDR3: CASSTAATDTQYF
size: few; D: TRBD1; J: TRBJ1-4; V: TRBV28; DNA: TGTGCCAGCAGTTTTTATTCGCGGGGACAGACTAATGAAAAACTGTTTTTT; CDR3: CASSFYSRGQTNEKLFF
size: many; D: .; J: TRBJ2-5; V: TRBV10-3; DNA: TGTGCCATCAGTGACGGAATCGGGAGTAGAGAGACCCAGTACTTC; CDR3: CAISDGIGSRETQYF
size: few; D: TRBD2; J: TRBJ2-6; V: TRBV6-1; DNA: TGTGCCAGCAGTCGTAGCGGGTCTGGGGCCAACGTCCTGACTTTC; CDR3: CASSRSGSGANVLTF
size: .; D: .; J: TRBJ2-7; V: TRBV10-1; DNA: TGCGCCAGCAGTGAGGGGAGGGGGTTTATGCGGCAGTACTTC; CDR3: CASSEGRGFMRQYF
size: .; D: .; J: TRBJ2-5; V: TRBV18; DNA: TGTGCCAGCTCACCGACAGTTAAGGCCCAAGAGACCCAGTACTTC; CDR3: CASSPTVKAQETQYF
size: many; D: .; J: TRBJ2-3; V: TRBV5-6; DNA: TGTGCCAGCAGCGCGGGGCCGGGTACGCAGTATTTT; CDR3: CASSAGPGTQYF
size: many; D: .; J: TRBJ2-5; V: TRBV27; DNA: TGTGCCAGCAGTTTATTCAGCGTCGGGGGCCAAGAGACCCAGTACTTC; CDR3: CASSLFSVGGQETQYF